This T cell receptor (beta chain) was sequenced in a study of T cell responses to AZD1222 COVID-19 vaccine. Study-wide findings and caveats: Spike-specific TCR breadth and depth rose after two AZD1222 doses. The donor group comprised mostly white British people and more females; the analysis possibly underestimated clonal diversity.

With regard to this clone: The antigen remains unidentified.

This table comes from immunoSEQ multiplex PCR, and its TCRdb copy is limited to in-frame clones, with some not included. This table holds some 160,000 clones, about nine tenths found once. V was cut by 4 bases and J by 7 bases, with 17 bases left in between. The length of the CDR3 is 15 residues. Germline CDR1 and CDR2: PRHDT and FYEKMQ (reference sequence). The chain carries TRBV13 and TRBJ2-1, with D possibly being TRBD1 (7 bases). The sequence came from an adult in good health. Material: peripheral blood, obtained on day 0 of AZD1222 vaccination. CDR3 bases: TGTGCCAGCAGCTCGACTAGTTCAGGGGGGAATGAGCAGTTCTTC. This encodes CASSSTSSGGNEQFF.